This T cell receptor beta chain was documented in a study of T cells after somatic rescue of genetic block. CDR1 KGHSH and CDR2 LQKENI come from the germline V gene. V shed 2 bases and J shed 5 bases, with 11 bases lying between them. This CDR3 contains 14 residues. Assay: immunoSEQ multiplex PCR; the TCRdb copy retains only in-frame clones and omits some. The sample includes some 68,000 clones, roughly 93% seen only once; the top ten take around 2.8%. The V call is TRBV18, the J call TRBJ2-3, with a weak D call TRBD2 (6 bases). Sequences were obtained from peripheral blood mononuclear cells (PBMCs). This TCR was sampled from a man aged 25-45 years. The CDR3 region is CASSPTRGGDTQYF. As DNA, the CDR3 is TGTGCCAGCTCACCAACTCGGGGAGGAGATACGCAGTATTTT.